This T cell receptor (beta chain) was obtained from a study of blood T cell repertoires in COVID-19. The wider study: PBMCs, B-cell-depleted T cells, or T cells provided the cDNA or gDNA that made up the material.

Participants were aged about 18 to 90 years, lived in 20 to 30 US areas, and enrolled virtually. In assigning cohorts, the study relied on participant-reported clinical history. Donors in Cohort 3 counted as recovered after two negative PCRs, clearance, or symptom resolution. TCRdb keeps only in-frame clones here, not all; method: immunoSEQ multiplex PCR. Counted here are 150,000 to 200,000 clones, 89% occurring once; the ten biggest clones make up roughly 0.77%. The V and J ends lost 2 bases and 5 bases respectively, with 6 bases between them. This CDR3 is built from 12 residues. Germline V lookup: CDR1 SNHLY, CDR2 FYNNEI.

The gene calls are TRBV2 and TRBJ2-5; D is ambiguous. The specimen sequenced was PBMCs or T cells enriched from blood (not recorded which). The clonotype comes from a woman between 18 and 29 years old who had recovered from COVID-19. Here the CDR3 reads CASSETGETQYF. The CDR3 DNA follows: TGTGCCAGCAGTGAAACGGGTGAGACCCAGTACTTC.